This T cell receptor beta chain appears in the sequencing data of a study of tumor and adjacent non-tumor tissue in lung cancer. RNA was extracted from bulk tissue without any cell sorting. TCRbeta libraries were built with three rounds of nested PCR, modified from ARM-PCR. TCRdb independently ran MiXCR on the multiplex PCR reads; one entry per CDR3 protein. The profile covers more than 85,000 distinct CDR3 sequences, with around 80% appearing a single time and 30% to 45% taken by the ten largest. The CDR3 contains 16 residues. Germline CDR1 reads MDHEN; CDR2 reads SYDVKM. A note on this clonotype: Mismatch with germline at one junction end may stem from a read error.

This chain uses TRBV28 with TRBJ1-1; D gene ambiguous. Material: lung tumor tissue. The TCR sequence derives from a woman aged 55 to 70 with non-small cell lung cancer. CDR3 bases: TGTGCCAGCAGTTTGGTTCAGGATTCTATTCTCACTGAAGCTTACTTT. Encoded protein: CASSLVQDSILTEAYF.